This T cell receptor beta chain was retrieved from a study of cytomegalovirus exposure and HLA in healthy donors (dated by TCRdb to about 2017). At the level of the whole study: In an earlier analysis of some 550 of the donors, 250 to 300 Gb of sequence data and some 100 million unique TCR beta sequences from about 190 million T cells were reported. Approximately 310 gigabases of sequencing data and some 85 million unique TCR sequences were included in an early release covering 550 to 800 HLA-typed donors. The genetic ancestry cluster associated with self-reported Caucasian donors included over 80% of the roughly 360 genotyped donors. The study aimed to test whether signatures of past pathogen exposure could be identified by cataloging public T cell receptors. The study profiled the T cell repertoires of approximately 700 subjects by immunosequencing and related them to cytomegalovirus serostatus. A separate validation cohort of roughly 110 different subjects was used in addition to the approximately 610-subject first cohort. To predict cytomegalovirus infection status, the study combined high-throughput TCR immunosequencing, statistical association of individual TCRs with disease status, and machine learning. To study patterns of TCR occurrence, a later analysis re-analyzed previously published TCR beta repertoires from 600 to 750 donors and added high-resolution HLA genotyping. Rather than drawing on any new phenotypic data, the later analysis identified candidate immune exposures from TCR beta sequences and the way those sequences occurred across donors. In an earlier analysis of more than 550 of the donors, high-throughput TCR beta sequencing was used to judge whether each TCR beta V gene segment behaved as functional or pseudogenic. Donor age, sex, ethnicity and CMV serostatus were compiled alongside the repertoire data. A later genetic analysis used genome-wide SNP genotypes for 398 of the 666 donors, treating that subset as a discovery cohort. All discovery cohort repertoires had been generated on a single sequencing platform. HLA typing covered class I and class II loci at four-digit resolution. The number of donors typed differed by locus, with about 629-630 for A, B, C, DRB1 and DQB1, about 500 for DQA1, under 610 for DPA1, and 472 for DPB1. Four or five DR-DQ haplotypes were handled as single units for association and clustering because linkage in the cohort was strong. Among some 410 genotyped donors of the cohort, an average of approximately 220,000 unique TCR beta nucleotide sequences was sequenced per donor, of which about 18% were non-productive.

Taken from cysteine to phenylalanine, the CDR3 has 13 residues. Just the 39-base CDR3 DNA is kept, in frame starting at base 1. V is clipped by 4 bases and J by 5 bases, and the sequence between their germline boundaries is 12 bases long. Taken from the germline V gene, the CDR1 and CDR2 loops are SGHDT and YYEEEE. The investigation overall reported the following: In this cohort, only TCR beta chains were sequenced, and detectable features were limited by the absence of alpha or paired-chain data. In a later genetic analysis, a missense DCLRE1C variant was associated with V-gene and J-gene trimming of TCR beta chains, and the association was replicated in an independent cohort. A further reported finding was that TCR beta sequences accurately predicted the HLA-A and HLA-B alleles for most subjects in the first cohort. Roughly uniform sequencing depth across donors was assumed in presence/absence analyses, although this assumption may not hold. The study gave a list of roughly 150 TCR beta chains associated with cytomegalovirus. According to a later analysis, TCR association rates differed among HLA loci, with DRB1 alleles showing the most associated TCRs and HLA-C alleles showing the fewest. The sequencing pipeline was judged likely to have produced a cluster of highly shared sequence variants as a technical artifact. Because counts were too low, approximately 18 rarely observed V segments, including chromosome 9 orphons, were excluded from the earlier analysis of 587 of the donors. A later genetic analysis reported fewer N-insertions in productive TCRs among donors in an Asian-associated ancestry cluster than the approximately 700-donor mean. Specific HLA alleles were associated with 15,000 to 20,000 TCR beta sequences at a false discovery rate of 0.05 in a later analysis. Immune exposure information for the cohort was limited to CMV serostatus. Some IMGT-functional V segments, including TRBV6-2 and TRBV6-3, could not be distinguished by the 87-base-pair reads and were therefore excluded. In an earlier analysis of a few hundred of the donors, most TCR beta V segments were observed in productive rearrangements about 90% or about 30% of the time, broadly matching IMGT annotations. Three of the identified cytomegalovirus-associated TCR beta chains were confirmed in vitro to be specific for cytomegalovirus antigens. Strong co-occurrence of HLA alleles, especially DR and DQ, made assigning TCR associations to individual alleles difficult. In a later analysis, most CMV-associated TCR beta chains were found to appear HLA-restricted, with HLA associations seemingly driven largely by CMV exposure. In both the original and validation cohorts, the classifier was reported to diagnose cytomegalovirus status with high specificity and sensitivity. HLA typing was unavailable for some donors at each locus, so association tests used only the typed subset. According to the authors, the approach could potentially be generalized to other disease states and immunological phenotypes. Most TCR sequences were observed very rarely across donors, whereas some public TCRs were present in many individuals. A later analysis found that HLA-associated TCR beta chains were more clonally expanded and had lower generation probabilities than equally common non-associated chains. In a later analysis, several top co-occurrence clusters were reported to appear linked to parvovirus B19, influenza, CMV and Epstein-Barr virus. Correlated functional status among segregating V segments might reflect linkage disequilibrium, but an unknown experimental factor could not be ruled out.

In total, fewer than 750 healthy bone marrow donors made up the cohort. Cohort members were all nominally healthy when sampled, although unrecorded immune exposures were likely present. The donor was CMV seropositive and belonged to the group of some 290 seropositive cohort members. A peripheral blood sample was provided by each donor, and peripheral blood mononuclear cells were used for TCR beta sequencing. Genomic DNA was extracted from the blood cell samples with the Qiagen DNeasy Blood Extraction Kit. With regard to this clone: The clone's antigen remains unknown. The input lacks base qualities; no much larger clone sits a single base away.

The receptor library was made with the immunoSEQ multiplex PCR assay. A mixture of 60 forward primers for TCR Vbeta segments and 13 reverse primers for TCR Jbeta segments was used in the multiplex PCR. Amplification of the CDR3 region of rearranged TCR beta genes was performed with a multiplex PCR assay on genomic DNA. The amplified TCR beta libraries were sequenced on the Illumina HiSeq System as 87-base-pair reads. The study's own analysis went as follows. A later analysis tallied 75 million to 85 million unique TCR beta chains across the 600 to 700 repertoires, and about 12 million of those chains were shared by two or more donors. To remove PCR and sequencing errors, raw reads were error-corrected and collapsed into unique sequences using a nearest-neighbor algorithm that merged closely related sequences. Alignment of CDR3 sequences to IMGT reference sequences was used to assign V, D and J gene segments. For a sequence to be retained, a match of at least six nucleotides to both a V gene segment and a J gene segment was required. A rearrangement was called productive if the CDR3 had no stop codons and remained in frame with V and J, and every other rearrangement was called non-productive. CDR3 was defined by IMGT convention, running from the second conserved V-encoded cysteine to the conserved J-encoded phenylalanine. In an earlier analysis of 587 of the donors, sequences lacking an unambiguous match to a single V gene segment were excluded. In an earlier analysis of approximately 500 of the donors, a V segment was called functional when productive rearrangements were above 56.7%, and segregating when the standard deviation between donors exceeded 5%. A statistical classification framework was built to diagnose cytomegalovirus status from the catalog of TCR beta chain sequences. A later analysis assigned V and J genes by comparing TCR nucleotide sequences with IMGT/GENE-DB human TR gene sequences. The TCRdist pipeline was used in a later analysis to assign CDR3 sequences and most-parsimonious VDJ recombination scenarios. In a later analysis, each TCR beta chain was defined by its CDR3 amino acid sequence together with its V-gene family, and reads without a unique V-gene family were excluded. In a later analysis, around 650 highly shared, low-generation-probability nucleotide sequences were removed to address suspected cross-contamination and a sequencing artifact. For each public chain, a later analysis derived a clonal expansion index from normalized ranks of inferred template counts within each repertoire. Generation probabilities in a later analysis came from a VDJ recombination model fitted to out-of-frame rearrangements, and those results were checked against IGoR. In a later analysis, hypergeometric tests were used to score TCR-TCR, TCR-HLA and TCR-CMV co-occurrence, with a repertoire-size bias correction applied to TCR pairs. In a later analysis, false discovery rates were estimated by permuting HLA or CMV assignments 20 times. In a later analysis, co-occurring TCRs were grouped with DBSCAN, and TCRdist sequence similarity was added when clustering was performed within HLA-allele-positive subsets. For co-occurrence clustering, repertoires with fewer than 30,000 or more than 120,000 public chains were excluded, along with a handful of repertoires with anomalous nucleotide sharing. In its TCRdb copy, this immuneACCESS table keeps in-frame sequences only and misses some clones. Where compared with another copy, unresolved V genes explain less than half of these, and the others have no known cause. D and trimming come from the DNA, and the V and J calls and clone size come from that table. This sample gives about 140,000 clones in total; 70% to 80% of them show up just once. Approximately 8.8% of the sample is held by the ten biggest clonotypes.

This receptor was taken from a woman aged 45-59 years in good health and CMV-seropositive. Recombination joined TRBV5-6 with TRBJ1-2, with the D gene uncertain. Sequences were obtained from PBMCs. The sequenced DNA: TGTGCCAGCAGCCCCGGACCGGGGTATGGCTACACCTTC. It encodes CASSPGPGYGYTF. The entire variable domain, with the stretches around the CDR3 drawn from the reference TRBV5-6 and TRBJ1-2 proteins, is DAGVTQSPTHLIKTRGQQVTLRCSPKSGHDTVSWYQQALGQGPQFIFQYYEEEERQRGNFPDRFSGHQFPNYSSELNVNALLLGDSALYLCASSPGPGYGYTFGSGTRLTVV.